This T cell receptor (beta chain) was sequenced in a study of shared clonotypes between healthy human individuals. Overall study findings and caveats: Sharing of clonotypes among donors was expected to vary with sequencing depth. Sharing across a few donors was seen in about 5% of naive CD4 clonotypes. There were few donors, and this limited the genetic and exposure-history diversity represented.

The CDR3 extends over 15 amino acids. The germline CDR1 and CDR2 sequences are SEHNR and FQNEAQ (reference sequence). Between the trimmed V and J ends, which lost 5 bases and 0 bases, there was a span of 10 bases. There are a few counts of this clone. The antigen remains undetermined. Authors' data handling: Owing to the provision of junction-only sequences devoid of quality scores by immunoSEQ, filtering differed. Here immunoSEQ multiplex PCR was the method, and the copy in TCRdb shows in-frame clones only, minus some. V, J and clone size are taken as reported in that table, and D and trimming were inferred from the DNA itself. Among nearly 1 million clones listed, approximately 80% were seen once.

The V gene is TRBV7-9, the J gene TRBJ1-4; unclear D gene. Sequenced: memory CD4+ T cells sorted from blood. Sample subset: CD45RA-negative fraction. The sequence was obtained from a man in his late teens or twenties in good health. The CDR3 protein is CASSHPLATNEKLFF. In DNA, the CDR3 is TGTGCCAGCAGCCACCCCCTAGCAACTAATGAAAAACTGTTTTTT.